These 10 T cell receptor beta chains share one sample of origin, sequenced in a study of cytomegalovirus exposure and HLA in healthy donors. Both 60 Vbeta primers and 13 Jbeta primers went into the PCR. TCRdb keeps only in-frame clones here, not all; method: immunoSEQ multiplex PCR. The repertoire holds about 130,000 clones, with 75% to 85% as singletons. The sequencing input was PBMCs. These TCRs come from a man aged 30 to 39 in good health and CMV-seronegative.

The chain joins TRBV19 to TRBJ1-4; a weak D match, TRBD1 (6 bases). V was clipped by 3 bases and J by 2 bases, with 10 bases between them. This CDR3 region has 15 residues. In germline, CDR1 is LNHDA, CDR2 SQIVND (reference sequence). The CDR3 loop reads CASSMGGATNEKLFF. The CDR3 DNA is TGTGCCAGTAGTATGGGGGGGGCGACTAATGAAAAACTGTTTTTT.

V usage is TRBV10-3 and J usage is TRBJ2-5, with 8 positions matching TRBD2. This CDR3 contains 13 residues. After removal of 4 bases from V and 3 bases from J, the junction contained 1 base not matched to a gene. Per germline, CDR1 ENHRY and CDR2 SYGVKD. The CDR3 loop is CAISVLAEETQYF. DNA for the CDR3: TGTGCCATCAGTGTACTAGCGGAAGAGACCCAGTACTTC.

The chain employs TRBV18 and TRBJ2-3; 10 bases fit TRBD1. The V gene end was trimmed by 4 bases and the J gene end by 2 bases; junction bases not matched to a gene: 9. This CDR3 has 17 residues. Germline CDR1 is KGHSH and CDR2 is LQKENI. CDR3 DNA sequence: TGTGCCAGCTCACTTGCGACAGGGGGCCGTGACACAGATACGCAGTATTTT. Translated: CASSLATGGRDTDTQYF.

This clone was observed once. The chain uses TRBV5-1 and TRBJ1-1; weak D call: TRBD1 (5 bases). Germline values: CDR1 SGHRS, CDR2 YFSETQ. V was shortened by 0 bases and J by 8 bases, with 8 bases between the two germline ends. This CDR3 contains 12 residues. In DNA form, the CDR3 reads TGCGCCAGCAGCTTGGTGTCAGGGGAAGCTTTCTTT. It is translated as CASSLVSGEAFF. The full variable domain, completed using reference TRBV5-1 and TRBJ1-1, is KAGVTQTPRYLIKTRGQQVTLSCSPISGHRSVSWYQQTPGQGLQFLFEYFSETQRNKGNFPGRFSGRQFSNSRSEMNVSTLELGDSALYLCASSLVSGEAFFGQGTRLTVV.

V gene TRBV30 combines with J gene TRBJ2-7; TRBD2 matches at 7 bases. Germline values: CDR1 GTSNPN, CDR2 SVGIG (reference sequence). The CDR3 has 14 amino acids. Losses at the gene ends were 1 base for V and 1 base for J; bases not matched to a gene: 4. DNA for the CDR3: TGTGCCTGGAGTGGGGCGGGAGCGTCCTACGAGCAGTACTTC. Protein product: CAWSGAGASYEQYF.

The rearrangement uses TRBV27 and TRBJ1-1, with TRBD1 as a possible D gene (5 bases). This CDR3 is 15 amino acids long. With 2 bases removed from V and 0 bases from J, the gap between germline ends came to 10 bases. Germline CDR1 reads MNHEY; CDR2 reads SMNVEV (reference sequence). The CDR3 bases are TGTGCCAGCAGTTTACAGGGCTTAATGAACACTGAAGCTTTCTTT. It encodes CASSLQGLMNTEAFF.

V and J are TRBV11-2 and TRBJ1-2, with 11 positions matching TRBD1. The CDR3 spans 15 residues. The ends lost 5 bases at V and 8 bases at J; junction bases unmatched: 10. Looked up from germline, CDR1 is SGHAT and CDR2 is FQNNGV. In DNA form, the CDR3 reads TGTGCCAGCAGCCCTAATACGGGACAGGGGGAAGGCTACACCTTC. It specifies CASSPNTGQGEGYTF.

The chain links TRBV7-9 to TRBJ1-1, with D possibly being TRBD1 (5 bases). Germline CDR1 and CDR2: SEHNR and FQNEAQ (reference sequence). The ends were cut back, 6 bases at V and 4 bases at J, with 15 bases in the middle. This CDR3 has 14 amino acids. In DNA form, the CDR3 reads TGTGCCAGCAGGGACCCCGCGGGGCGCACTGAAGCTTTCTTT. Protein: CASRDPAGRTEAFF.

The gene calls are TRBV18 and TRBJ1-1; D uncertain. V dropped 3 bases and J dropped 7 bases, with 12 bases sitting between them. This CDR3 has 13 amino acids. Germline loops: CDR1 KGHSH, CDR2 LQKENI. Here the CDR3 reads CASSPVARREAFF. CDR3 bases: TGTGCCAGCTCACCCGTGGCTCGCCGTGAAGCTTTCTTT. Together with reference TRBV18 and TRBJ1-1, the CDR3 gives the full variable domain: NAGVMQNPRHLVRRRGQEARLRCSPMKGHSHVYWYRQLPEEGLKFMVYLQKENIIDESGMPKERFSAEFPKEGPSILRIQQVVRGDSAAYFCASSPVARREAFFGQGTRLTVV.

The chain employs TRBV11-3 and TRBJ2-3, with TRBD1 matching 9 bases. The CDR3 loop spans 17 amino acids. The V gene end was trimmed by 1 base and the J gene end by 0 bases; junction bases not matched to a gene: 5. Germline V CDR1 and CDR2: SGHNT, YENEEA. CDR3 protein: CASSLGTGVSSTDTQYF. The CDR3 region has the DNA TGTGCCAGCAGCTTAGGGACAGGGGTCTCGAGCACAGATACGCAGTATTTT. Using reference TRBV11-3 and TRBJ2-3 for the parts outside the CDR3, the full variable domain is EAGVVQSPRYKIIEKKQPVAFWCNPISGHNTLYWYLQNLGQGPELLIRYENEEAVDDSQLPKDRFSAERLKGVDSTLKIQPAELGDSAVYLCASSLGTGVSSTDTQYFGPGTRLTVL.